This TCR beta chain appears in the sequencing data of a study of blood T cell repertoires in COVID-19. Across the whole study: Acute and convalescent COVID-19 specimens originated in the United States, Italy and Spain. From T cells, B-cell-depleted T cells, or PBMCs came the material, which was cDNA or gDNA.

V was pared by 4 bases and J by 2 bases, with 5 bases between. CDR3 length: 11 amino acids. The V gene's germline CDR1 is SQVTM and CDR2 ANQGSEA. This clone appeared a few times. Per the original data handling: For nucleated cells, counts were estimated from reference gene primer amplification. Sequenced by immunoSEQ multiplex PCR; TCRdb stores in-frame clones only, minus some. The DNA was the basis for D and trimming; V, J and clone size are from that table. The table has 150,000 to 190,000 clones, less than 90% seen once. The V gene is TRBV29-1, the J gene TRBJ1-1; D remains ambiguous. The clonotype was recovered from a woman in her seventies with acute or convalescent COVID-19. The sequencing sample was made of peripheral blood. The CDR3 spells CSVVINTEAFF. For the CDR3, the DNA is TGCAGCGTTGTAATAAACACTGAAGCTTTCTTT.